This T cell receptor (beta chain) was sequenced in a study of T cell responses to AZD1222 COVID-19 vaccine. Trimming pared 5 bases from V and 0 bases from J, leaving 5 bases between. Germline values: CDR1 KGHSH, CDR2 LQKENI. This CDR3 region has 12 residues. Here immunoSEQ multiplex PCR was the method, and the copy in TCRdb shows in-frame clones only, minus some. The repertoire holds some 130,000 clones, with approximately 90% as singletons. General study findings and limits: Two AZD1222 doses significantly raised spike-specific TCR breadth and depth over controls. Seropositive status at baseline applied to only a handful of AZD1222 recipients. Of spike-specific TCRs, nearly half reportedly target regions left unmutated in variants.

For this clone: Its antigen is still unknown. The sample carries other DNA sequences with the same CDR3.

The V call is TRBV18, the J call TRBJ2-7; unclear D gene. The source of this sequence is an adult in good health. The starting material was peripheral blood, obtained on day 0 of AZD1222 vaccination. Here the CDR3 DNA reads TGTGCCAGCTCATCAGACTCCTACGAGCAGTACTTC. Protein sequence: CASSSDSYEQYF. The full variable domain, in which reference TRBV18 and TRBJ2-7 provide the parts outside the CDR3, is NAGVMQNPRHLVRRRGQEARLRCSPMKGHSHVYWYRQLPEEGLKFMVYLQKENIIDESGMPKERFSAEFPKEGPSILRIQQVVRGDSAAYFCASSSDSYEQYFGPGTRLTVT.